Below, 23 T cell receptor beta chains from the same sample are listed, as sequenced in a study of vaccination and CD4 T cells after COVID-19. Treatment: approximately nine-day PBMC culture with coronavirus spike peptide pools or control peptides (ViraFEST assay). Cultured CD4+ T-cell DNA underwent Oncomine TCR Beta short-read sequencing. From the PCR reads, TCRdb called clonotypes with MiXCR, one entry per CDR3 protein. Of more than 20,000 distinct CDR3 sequences listed, roughly 74% are singletons. Antigens for these TCRs are unknown. The sample consisted of CD4+ T cells from blood, cultured in vitro. These receptor sequences come from a human donor who had recovered from COVID-19.

The rearrangement uses TRBV30 and TRBJ1-1; TRBD1 is a possible D gene (6 bases). Germline-derived CDR1 and CDR2 are GTSNPN and SVGIG (reference sequence). Trimming took 1 base from V and 3 from J, leaving 12 bases between them. The length of the CDR3 is 14 residues. The CDR3 loop reads CAWSGGGADTEAFF. The CDR3 region has the DNA TGTGCCTGGAGTGGTGGGGGCGCGGACACTGAAGCTTTCTTT.

This clonotype was detected once. The rearrangement uses TRBV27 and TRBJ1-2; 11 bases agree with TRBD1. Per germline, CDR1 MNHEY and CDR2 SMNVEV (reference sequence). Unmatched junction bases numbered 6, after V lost 5 bases and J lost 4 bases. This CDR3 contains 15 residues. CDR3 in DNA: TGTGCCAGCAGTCCAGGACAGGGGGCCGGCTATGGCTACACCTTC. It yields the protein CASSPGQGAGYGYTF.

V is TRBV7-8 and J is TRBJ1-2; D possibly corresponds to TRBD1 (6 bases). The CDR3 sequence is 14 residues long. Germline V gene sequence: CDR1 SGHVS, CDR2 FQNEAQ. V was cut by 4 bases and J by 5 bases, with 14 bases left in between. In DNA, the CDR3 is TGTGCCAGCAGCTCACTTGGACAGATTTATGGCTACACCTTC. Translated: CASSSLGQIYGYTF.

J is TRBJ2-7 and V is TRBV6-2 or TRBV6-3; no firm D call. The CDR3 loop spans 16 amino acids. Trimming shortened V by 6 bases and J by 2 bases, and 20 bases separated the two germline ends. The V gene's germline CDR1 is MNHEY and CDR2 SVGEGT. CDR3 coding DNA: TGTGCCAGCAGCCTAAGACATCTCAATCCACCCTACGAGCAGTACTTC. Encoded protein: CASSLRHLNPPYEQYF.

J is TRBJ2-5 and V is TRBV11-2; weak D call: TRBD2 (5 bases). This CDR3 is 13 amino acids long. The germline V and J ends were trimmed by 5 bases and 5 bases, with 12 bases remaining between them. Germline V gene sequence: CDR1 SGHAT, CDR2 FQNNGV. In nucleotides, the CDR3 is TGTGCCAGCAGCCTCACTAGATTTGAGACCCAGTACTTC. Encoded protein: CASSLTRFETQYF.

This clonotype was seen only a few times. V usage is TRBV24-1 and J usage is TRBJ1-1; a weak D match, TRBD1 (5 bases). The CDR3 is 13 residues long. Germline CDR1 is KGHDR and CDR2 is SFDVKD. Trimming pared 5 bases from V and 3 bases from J, leaving 9 bases between. Written as DNA, the CDR3 is TGTGCCACCAGTGGGGGGATGGACACTGAAGCTTTCTTT. Translation gives CATSGGMDTEAFF.

The chain combines TRBV20-1 with TRBJ2-7; D may be TRBD1 or TRBD2 (5 bases each). The CDR3 runs to 17 residues. Deletions cut 2 bases from V and 3 bases from J, with 23 bases between. From germline, CDR1 is DFQATT and CDR2 SNEGSKA (reference sequence). In DNA form, the CDR3 reads TGCAGTGCTAGATCCACTCGGAGTGGGGGTTCTTACTACGAGCAGTACTTC. Amino acid sequence: CSARSTRSGGSYYEQYF.

This rearrangement joins TRBV19 to TRBJ1-1; D call uncertain. V was cut by 5 bases and J by 7 bases, with 11 bases left in between. The CDR3 is 12 residues long. The germline V gene has CDR1 LNHDA and CDR2 SQIVND (reference sequence). The CDR3 DNA reads TGTGCCAGTAGTTGGAGGTCTGGTGAAGCTTTCTTT. Protein product: CASSWRSGEAFF.

The chain carries TRBV24-1 and TRBJ2-1; 12 bases line up with TRBD2. Looked up from germline, CDR1 is KGHDR and CDR2 is SFDVKD. The CDR3 is made up of 16 amino acids. V lost 4 bases and J lost 8; bases outside the gene matches: 8. CDR3 region: CATSDQRLAGAHEQFF. The DNA of the CDR3 is TGTGCCACCAGTGACCAAAGACTAGCGGGAGCTCATGAGCAGTTCTTC.

This chain uses TRBV6-2 or TRBV6-3 with TRBJ2-1; 13 bases match TRBD2. With 7 bases clipped from V and 8 bases from J, the junction kept 5 bases outside the gene matches. The CDR3 loop spans 14 amino acids. Germline loops: CDR1 MNHEY, CDR2 SVGEGT. This CDR3 reads CASMRLAGGYEQFF. DNA of the CDR3: TGTGCCAGCATGAGACTAGCGGGAGGATATGAGCAGTTCTTC.

CDR3 loop: CASSPTGAKNIQYF. The CDR3 nucleotides are TGTGCCAGCAGCCCGACAGGAGCCAAAAACATTCAGTACTTC. V is TRBV6-2 or TRBV6-3 and J is TRBJ2-4, with a tentative D call TRBD1 (6 bases). The CDR3 length is 14 residues. The V gene's germline CDR1 is MNHEY and CDR2 SVGEGT. Trimming took off 6 bases at V and 0 bases at J, with 9 bases between the two ends.

The CDR3: CASRDSFQPSGTGSNTIYF. CDR3 sequence (DNA): TGTGCCAGCAGGGACAGCTTTCAACCATCCGGGACAGGGTCGAACACCATATATTTT. V is TRBV7-9 and J is TRBJ1-3; TRBD1 matches at 9 bases. Germline CDR1 and CDR2: SEHNR and FQNEAQ (reference sequence). This CDR3 region has 19 residues. The ends lost 6 bases at V and 7 bases at J; junction bases unmatched: 22.

This rearrangement joins TRBV27 to TRBJ2-5; D remains ambiguous. CDR1 and CDR2 (germline): MNHEY, SMNVEV (reference sequence). CDR3 length: 13 amino acids. Trimming removed 6 bases from V and 7 bases from J, with 15 bases in between. The chain's CDR3 is CASSNRVLGTQYF. The CDR3 DNA sequence: TGTGCCAGCAGCAACAGAGTTCTAGGGACCCAGTACTTC.

The chain employs TRBV28 and TRBJ2-7; 9 bases map to TRBD1. Germline V gives CDR1 MDHEN, CDR2 SYDVKM. The junction had 16 bases not matched to a gene; V was cut back by 3 bases and J by 1 base. CDR3 length: 19 amino acids. In DNA, the CDR3 is TGTGCCAGCAGTTTTCCCCTGGCGGTCAGGACAGGGGTATCCTACGAGCAGTACTTC. Protein product: CASSFPLAVRTGVSYEQYF.

The rearrangement joins TRBV7-2 to TRBJ2-2, with 8 nucleotides matching TRBD1. This CDR3 has 15 residues. J lost 5 bases, V lost 0 bases, and 2 bases had no gene match. Looked up from germline, CDR1 is SGHTA and CDR2 is FQGNSA. CDR3 nucleotides: TGTGCCAGCAGCTTAGCGGGGGACAGGACCGGGGAGCTGTTTTTT. It encodes CASSLAGDRTGELFF.

This chain links TRBV19 with TRBJ1-5; TRBD1 agrees at 9 bases. The germline CDR1 and CDR2 sequences are LNHDA and SQIVND (reference sequence). CDR3 length: 15 amino acids. The ends lost 6 bases at V and 2 bases at J; junction bases unmatched: 5. CDR3 in amino acids: CASRTWTGGNQPQHF. CDR3 in DNA: TGTGCCAGTAGGACCTGGACAGGGGGCAATCAGCCCCAGCATTTT.

The rearrangement joins TRBV25-1 to TRBJ1-1, with 7 bases matching TRBD1. This CDR3 has 15 residues. Germline CDR1 MGHDK, CDR2 SYGVNS. With V trimmed by 3 bases and J by 1 base, 5 bases remained unmatched. The CDR3: CASSDYRGGNTEAFF. The DNA for the CDR3 is TGTGCCAGCAGTGACTACAGGGGAGGGAACACTGAAGCTTTCTTT.

In this sample, this clonotype turned up once. The chain couples TRBV6-5 to TRBJ1-2; no reliable D call. Trimming took 2 bases from V and 0 from J, leaving 4 bases between them. The CDR3 sequence is 13 residues long. CDR1 and CDR2 (germline): MNHEY, SVGAGI. The CDR3 DNA reads as TGTGCCAGCAGTTACACCTCTAACTATGGCTACACCTTC. Its protein product is CASSYTSNYGYTF.

This clonotype was detected once. V gene TRBV6-1 combines with J gene TRBJ1-6; D is undetermined. Trimming pared 1 base from V and 6 bases from J, leaving 4 bases between. This CDR3 contains 13 residues. Germline V lookup: CDR1 MNHNS, CDR2 SASEGT. The CDR3 sequence is CASSEVGNSPLHF. The CDR3 nucleotides read TGTGCCAGCAGTGAAGTGGGTAATTCACCCCTCCACTTT.

This chain links TRBV6-5 with TRBJ2-4, with 11 positions matching TRBD2. Germline assignment: CDR1 MNHEY and CDR2 SVGAGI. The length of the CDR3 is 17 residues. V lost 0 bases and J lost 8; bases outside the gene matches: 9. CDR3 in DNA: TGTGCCAGCAGTTACTCTAGCGGGAGGGCCAAAAGAGACATTCAGTACTTC. Amino acid sequence: CASSYSSGRAKRDIQYF.

The chain links TRBV21-1 to TRBJ1-5. TRBV21-1 is deemed a pseudogene. CDR3 size: 11 residues. CDR3 bases: TGTGCCAGCAGCAAAGTACTGACCCAGCATTTT. Its translation: CASSKVLTQHF.

V is TRBV20-1 and J is TRBJ1-5; the D is unclear. CDR1 is DFQATT, CDR2 SNEGSKA, per germline (reference sequence). The ends were cut back, 8 bases at V and 1 base at J, with 15 bases in the middle. The CDR3 loop spans 14 amino acids. CDR3 sequence (DNA): TGCAGTCCCTCTAGGGAGCGAAGCAATCAGCCCCAGCATTTT. It specifies CSPSRERSNQPQHF.

This clonotype was seen just once. The V gene is TRBV6-1, the J gene TRBJ1-5; 10 bases are a match to TRBD1. Germline V gives CDR1 MNHNS, CDR2 SASEGT. The CDR3 length is 14 residues. The V segment lost 5 bases and the J segment 5 bases; nucleotides outside the gene matches: 3. The CDR3 here is CASSLGQGYQPQHF. The CDR3 DNA sequence: TGTGCCAGCAGTCTGGGACAGGGGTATCAGCCCCAGCATTTT.